These T cell receptor beta chains were read from a single sample in a study of cytomegalovirus exposure and HLA in healthy donors. Libraries were prepared by immunoSEQ multiplex PCR; TCRdb keeps only in-frame clonotypes and omits some of them. The sample lists tens of thousands of clones, roughly 90% occurring once. The sequencing input was PBMCs. The receptors were sampled from a man aged 18 to 30 in good health and CMV-seronegative. Each CDR3 is given with its conserved first and last residue. Fields, in order: V gene, CDR3 length, CDR3 protein.

TRBV29-1 15 CSVVLAGENTDTQYF
TRBV4-1 15 CASSTQTGGADEQYF
TRBV9 14 CASSGKGGQETQYF
TRBV4-1 15 CASSQGTGHTGELFF
TRBV5-6 14 CASSFTVPNTEAFF
TRBV5-1 13 CASSKGATGELFF
TRBV7-2 16 CASSVRPREINYGYTF
TRBV2 14 CASIRTDDAYEQYF
TRBV11-2 16 CASSTRTGKNTGELFF
TRBV27 16 CASSPGFSQLTDTQYF
TRBV21-1 14 CASSSPSGTDTQYF
TRBV14 14 CASSQLAGTYEQYF
TRBV6-1 15 CASSVAPSSYNEQFF
TRBV5-6 14 CASSYGQGSYEQFF
TRBV27 14 CASSLLGGNQPQHF
TRBV18 18 CASSQASKGQTANYGYTF
TRBV6-1 15 CASSLSTGTYNEQFF
TRBV9 13 CASSRDRGYEQYF
TRBV11-3 16 CASSLGVGLAGDEQYF
TRBV29-1 13 CSVGLAFTYEQYF
TRBV19 15 CASNSDPVAGREQYF
TRBV19 15 CASSPGLAQYNEQFF
TRBV28 15 CASTPTASPSYEQYF
TRBV10-3 14 CAIRETGVADTQYF
TRBV4-2 20 CASSQGGDRGLWKHYNEQFF
TRBV18 13 CASSNRVPETQYF
TRBV6-6 16 CACEGWTDKHTDTQYF
TRBV7-9 18 CASSLGSGRASGTDTQYF
TRBV7-2 13 CASSGHQGVTQYF
TRBV21-1 17 CASSTTGTSGYSYEQYF
TRBV28 15 CASSTGQGAGQPQHF
TRBV2 15 CASSKGQGTYNEQFF
TRBV5-6 14 CASSTSGYQETQYF
TRBV6-1 14 CASSQGLAQREQYF
TRBV19 15 CASSIRTGGAYEQYF
TRBV2 14 CASNGREGNQPQHF
TRBV5-1 16 CASSLPGTGVLNEQFF
TRBV9 16 CASSVAWAGVKETQYF
TRBV30 14 CAWTRGQGDVGYTF
TRBV10-3 15 CAIRSAETNGHEQYF
TRBV10-2 16 CASSERVGQGPYEQYF
TRBV15 14 CATSERRDPEKLFF
TRBV5-4 13 CASSGRGINEQFF
TRBV28 17 CASSFPPEGARENIQYF
TRBV28 15 CASSLLGGGDGKLFF
TRBV27 15 CASSLTVAASGEQYF
TRBV29-1 14 CSATPRQGLETQYF
TRBV27 14 CASSSLAGGYEQYF
TRBV29-1 17 CSVSRGGSSISYNEQFF
TRBV19 15 CASSSSTANTGELFF